These 5 T cell receptor beta chains came from one sample sequenced in a study of blood T cell repertoires in COVID-19. Method: immunoSEQ multiplex PCR; TCRdb's copy keeps in-frame clones and lacks some. This table has some 70,000 clones, more than 85% appearing once. The source material was peripheral blood. These receptors originate from a human donor with active COVID-19. The donor label of this sample is uncertain.

This clone was found once. The chain couples TRBV19 to TRBJ1-1; D gene uncertain. CDR1 and CDR2 from the germline V gene are LNHDA and SQIVND (reference sequence). The germline V and J ends were trimmed by 5 bases and 2 bases, with 9 bases remaining between them. The CDR3 has 13 residues. The CDR3 sequence: CASSAGSNTEAFF. In DNA form, the CDR3 reads TGTGCCAGTAGTGCTGGGAGCAACACTGAAGCTTTCTTT. The whole variable domain, remainder taken from reference TRBV19 and TRBJ1-1, is DGGITQSPKYLFRKEGQNVTLSCEQNLNHDAMYWYRQDPGQGLRLIYYSQIVNDFQKGDIAEGYSVSREKKESFPLTVTSAQKNPTAFYLCASSAGSNTEAFFGQGTRLTVV.

V and J are TRBV6-5 and TRBJ2-7, with 7 bases identical to TRBD2. V shed 2 bases, J shed 3 bases, and the junction held 1 base outside the gene matches. CDR1 is MNHEY, CDR2 SVGAGI, per germline. This CDR3 has 13 residues. Here the CDR3 reads CASSYSGNYEQYF. Here the CDR3 DNA reads TGTGCCAGCAGTTACAGCGGGAACTACGAGCAGTACTTC.

The gene calls are TRBV6-2 or TRBV6-3 and TRBJ1-4, with a tentative D call TRBD1 (5 bases). The CDR3 runs to 16 residues. The germline V and J ends were trimmed by 6 bases and 4 bases, with 18 bases remaining between them. CDR1 MNHEY and CDR2 SVGEGT come from the germline V gene. The CDR3 spells CASSLDPGLSNEKLFF. As DNA, the CDR3 is TGTGCCAGCAGCCTCGATCCGGGACTGAGTAATGAAAAACTGTTTTTT.

The chain is built from TRBV19 and TRBJ1-2; TRBD1 agrees at 8 bases. Germline assignment: CDR1 LNHDA and CDR2 SQIVND (reference sequence). V was pared by 5 bases and J by 8 bases, with 10 bases of the junction left unmatched. The CDR3 consists of 14 residues. CDR3 protein: CASSPGTGRWGYTF. The CDR3 nucleotides are TGTGCCAGTAGTCCGGGGACAGGACGGTGGGGCTACACCTTC.

The rearrangement links TRBV28 to TRBJ1-2; a possible D gene is TRBD1 (6 bases). Germline CDR1 and CDR2: MDHEN and SYDVKM. V was trimmed by 7 bases and J by 7 bases, leaving 22 bases between them. This CDR3 is built from 15 residues. This CDR3 is CASIPFTGKGSGYTF. The CDR3 DNA follows: TGTGCCAGCATCCCTTTCACAGGGAAAGGGTCTGGCTACACCTTC.